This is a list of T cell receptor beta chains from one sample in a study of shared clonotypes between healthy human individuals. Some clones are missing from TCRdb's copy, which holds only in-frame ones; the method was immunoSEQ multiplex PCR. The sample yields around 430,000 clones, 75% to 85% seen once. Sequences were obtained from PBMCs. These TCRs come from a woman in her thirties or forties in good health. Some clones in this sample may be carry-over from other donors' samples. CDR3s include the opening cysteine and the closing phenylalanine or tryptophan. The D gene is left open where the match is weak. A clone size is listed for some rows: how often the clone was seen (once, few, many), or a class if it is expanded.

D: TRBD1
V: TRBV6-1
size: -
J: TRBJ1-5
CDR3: CASSVLTGDLAPQHF
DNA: TGTGCCAGCAGTGTACTGACAGGGGATCTTGCGCCCCAGCATTTT

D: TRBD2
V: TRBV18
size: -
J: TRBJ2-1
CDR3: CASSQTSGNKNEQFF
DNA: TGTGCCAGCTCCCAGACTAGCGGTAATAAAAATGAGCAGTTCTTC

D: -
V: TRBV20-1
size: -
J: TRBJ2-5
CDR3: CSLAYQETQYF
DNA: TGCAGTCTGGCCTACCAAGAGACCCAGTACTTC

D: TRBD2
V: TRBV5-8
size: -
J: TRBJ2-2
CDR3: CASSQDAGVDTGELFF
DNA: TGCGCCAGCAGCCAAGATGCGGGGGTGGACACCGGGGAGCTGTTTTTT

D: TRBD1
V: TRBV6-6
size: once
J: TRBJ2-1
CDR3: CASSTRQGMGTHEQFF
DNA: TGTGCCAGCAGTACCCGACAGGGGATGGGCACACATGAGCAGTTCTTC

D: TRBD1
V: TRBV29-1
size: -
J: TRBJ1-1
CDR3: CSVDDRGGTEAFF
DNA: TGCAGCGTTGATGACAGGGGCGGAACTGAAGCTTTCTTT

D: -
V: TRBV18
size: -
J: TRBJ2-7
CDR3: CASSPGQGSYEQYF
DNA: TGTGCCAGCTCACCAGGGCAGGGCTCCTACGAGCAGTACTTC

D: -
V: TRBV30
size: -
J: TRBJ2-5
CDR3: CAWSGAAEGTQYF
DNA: TGTGCCTGGAGCGGGGCAGCGGAGGGGACCCAGTACTTC

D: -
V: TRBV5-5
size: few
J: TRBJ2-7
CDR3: CASSSRGPAGEQYF
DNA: TGTGCCAGCAGCTCTAGGGGGCCAGCGGGAGAGCAGTACTTC

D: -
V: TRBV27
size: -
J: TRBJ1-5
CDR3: CASSRGTQGLGSPQHF
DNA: TGTGCCAGCAGCCGAGGAACCCAGGGCCTCGGTTCGCCCCAGCATTTT

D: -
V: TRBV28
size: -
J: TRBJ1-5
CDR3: CASSPTFGNQPQHF
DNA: TGTGCCAGCAGTCCCACTTTCGGCAATCAGCCCCAGCATTTT

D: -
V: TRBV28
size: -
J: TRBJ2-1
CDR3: CASGKRGYHEQFF
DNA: TGTGCCAGTGGAAAAAGGGGCTACCATGAGCAGTTCTTC

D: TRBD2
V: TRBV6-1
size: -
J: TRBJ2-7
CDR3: CASSVLTSGFDEQYF
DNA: TGTGCCAGCAGTGTTTTGACTAGCGGGTTCGACGAGCAGTACTTC

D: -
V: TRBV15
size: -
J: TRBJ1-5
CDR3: CATSRDLGQPQHF
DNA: TGTGCCACCAGCAGAGATCTGGGTCAGCCCCAGCATTTT

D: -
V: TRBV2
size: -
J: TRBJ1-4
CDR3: CATTPEAATNEKLFF
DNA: TGTGCTACCACCCCGGAGGCCGCAACTAATGAAAAACTGTTTTTT

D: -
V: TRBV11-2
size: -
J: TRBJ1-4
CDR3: CASSQTNEKLFF
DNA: TGTGCCAGCAGCCAAACTAATGAAAAACTGTTTTTT

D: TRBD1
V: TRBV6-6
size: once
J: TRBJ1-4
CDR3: CASSRQGATEKLFF
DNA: TGTGCCAGCAGTCGACAGGGGGCTACTGAAAAACTGTTTTTT

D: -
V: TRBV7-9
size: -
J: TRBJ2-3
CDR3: CASSLIPRAGWDTQYF
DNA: TGTGCCAGCAGCTTGATCCCCCGGGCAGGATGGGATACGCAGTATTTT

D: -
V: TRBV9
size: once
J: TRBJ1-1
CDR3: CASSAGLWDMNTEAFF
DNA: TGTGCCAGCAGCGCAGGGTTGTGGGACATGAACACTGAAGCTTTCTTT

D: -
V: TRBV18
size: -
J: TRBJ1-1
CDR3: CASSPGPSSGAVAFF
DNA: TGTGCCAGCTCACCGGGTCCATCATCCGGGGCGGTAGCTTTCTTT

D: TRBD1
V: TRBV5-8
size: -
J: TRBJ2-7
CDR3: CASQSDRGHYEQYF
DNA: TGTGCCAGCCAATCCGACAGGGGGCATTACGAGCAGTACTTC

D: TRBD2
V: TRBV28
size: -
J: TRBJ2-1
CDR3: CASRQGLADHNEQFF
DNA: TGTGCCAGCAGACAAGGACTAGCGGACCACAATGAGCAGTTCTTC

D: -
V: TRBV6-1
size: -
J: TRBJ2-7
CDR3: CASSEATPYEQYF
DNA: TGTGCCAGCAGTGAAGCAACACCCTACGAGCAGTACTTC

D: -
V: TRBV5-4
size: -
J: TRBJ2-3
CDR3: CASSSTRWNLPDTQYF
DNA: TGTGCCAGCAGTTCGACTAGGTGGAATCTCCCAGATACGCAGTATTTT

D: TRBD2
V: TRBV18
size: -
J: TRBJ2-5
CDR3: CASSLRLAGDQETQYF
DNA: TGTGCCAGCTCACTCCGACTAGCGGGAGATCAAGAGACCCAGTACTTC

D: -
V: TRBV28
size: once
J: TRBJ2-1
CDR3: CASSLVSRVGEQFF
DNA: TGTGCCAGCAGTTTAGTGAGTCGGGTGGGTGAGCAGTTCTTC

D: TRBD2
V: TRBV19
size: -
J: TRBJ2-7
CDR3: CASSKLAGVSYEQYF
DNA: TGTGCCAGTAGTAAACTAGCGGGAGTCTCCTACGAGCAGTACTTC

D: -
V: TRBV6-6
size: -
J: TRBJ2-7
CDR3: CASSYAGSYEQYF
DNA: TGTGCCAGCAGTTACGCGGGGAGTTACGAGCAGTACTTC

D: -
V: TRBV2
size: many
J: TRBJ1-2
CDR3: CASSDNSNYGYTF
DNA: TGTGCCAGCAGTGATAACAGCAACTATGGCTACACCTTC

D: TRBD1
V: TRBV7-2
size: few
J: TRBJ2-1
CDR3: CASSYQPNRGKEQFF
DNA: TGTGCCAGCAGCTACCAACCAAACAGGGGTAAGGAGCAGTTCTTC

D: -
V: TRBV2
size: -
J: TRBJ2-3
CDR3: CASRGGDTQYF
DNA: TGTGCCAGCAGAGGGGGAGATACGCAGTATTTT

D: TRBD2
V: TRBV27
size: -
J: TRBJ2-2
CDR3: CASSRGLAGVDTGELFF
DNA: TGTGCCAGCAGTCGTGGACTAGCGGGAGTGGACACCGGGGAGCTGTTTTTT

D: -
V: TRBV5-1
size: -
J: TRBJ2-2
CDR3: CASSLADQSGELFF
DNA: TGCGCCAGCAGCTTGGCGGACCAGTCGGGGGAGCTGTTTTTT

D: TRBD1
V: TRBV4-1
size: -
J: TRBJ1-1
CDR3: CASSRADRAGTEAFF
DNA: TGCGCCAGCAGCCGGGCCGACAGGGCAGGAACTGAAGCTTTCTTT

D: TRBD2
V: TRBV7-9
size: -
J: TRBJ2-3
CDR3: CASSLGTSGRSDTQYF
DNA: TGTGCCAGCAGCTTGGGGACTAGCGGGAGGTCAGATACGCAGTATTTT

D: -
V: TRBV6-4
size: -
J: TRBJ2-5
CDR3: CASSPLPGQQETQYF
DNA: TGTGCCAGCAGTCCCCTCCCCGGACAGCAAGAGACCCAGTACTTC

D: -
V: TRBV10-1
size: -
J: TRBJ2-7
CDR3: CASSVGLTAEQYF
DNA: TGCGCCAGCAGTGTGGGGTTGACGGCTGAGCAGTACTTC

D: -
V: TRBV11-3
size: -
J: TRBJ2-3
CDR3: CASSTGRSTDTQYF
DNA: TGTGCCAGCAGCACGGGACGTTCCACAGATACGCAGTATTTT

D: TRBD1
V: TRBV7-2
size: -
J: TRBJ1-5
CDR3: CASSSEGAYQPQHF
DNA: TGTGCCAGCAGCTCCGAGGGGGCCTATCAGCCCCAGCATTTT